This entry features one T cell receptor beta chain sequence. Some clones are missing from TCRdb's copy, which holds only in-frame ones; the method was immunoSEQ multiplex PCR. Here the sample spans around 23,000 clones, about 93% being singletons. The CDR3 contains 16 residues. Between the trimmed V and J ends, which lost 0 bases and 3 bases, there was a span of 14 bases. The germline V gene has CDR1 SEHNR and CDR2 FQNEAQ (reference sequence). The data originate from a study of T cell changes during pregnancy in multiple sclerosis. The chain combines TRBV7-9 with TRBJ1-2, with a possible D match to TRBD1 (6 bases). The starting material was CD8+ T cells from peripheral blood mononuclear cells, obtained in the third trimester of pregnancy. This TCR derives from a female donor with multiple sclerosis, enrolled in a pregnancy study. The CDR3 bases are TGTGCCAGCAGCTTAGCGAGGCAGGGGAAGTACTATGGCTACACCTTC. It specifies CASSLARQGKYYGYTF.